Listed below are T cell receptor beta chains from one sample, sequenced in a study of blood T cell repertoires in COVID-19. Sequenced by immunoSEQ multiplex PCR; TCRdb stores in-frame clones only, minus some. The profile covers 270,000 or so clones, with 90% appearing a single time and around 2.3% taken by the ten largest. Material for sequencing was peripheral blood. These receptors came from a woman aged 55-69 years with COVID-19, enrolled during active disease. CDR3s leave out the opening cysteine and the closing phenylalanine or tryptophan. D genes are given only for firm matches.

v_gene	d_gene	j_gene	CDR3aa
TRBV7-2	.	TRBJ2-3	ASSPLGAQY
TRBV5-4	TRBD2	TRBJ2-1	ASSLAGTRIPAYNEQF
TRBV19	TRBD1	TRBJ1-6	ASDRGLNSPLH
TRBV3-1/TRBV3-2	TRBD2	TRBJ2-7	ASKASGSYEQY
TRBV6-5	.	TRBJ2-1	ASSYSRSNEQF
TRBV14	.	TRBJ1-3	ASSQERGNTIY
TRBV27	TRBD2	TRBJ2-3	ASSLRPPGLAVPSTDTQY
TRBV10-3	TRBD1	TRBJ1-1	AISESGGWAF
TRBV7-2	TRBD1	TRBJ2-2	ASSLQGTGRAGELF
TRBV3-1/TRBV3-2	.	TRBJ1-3	ASSQDGLGLGNTIY
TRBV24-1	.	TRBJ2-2	ATRWGRDANTGELF
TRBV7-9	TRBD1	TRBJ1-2	ASSSGTGGAYGYT
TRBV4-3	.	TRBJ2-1	ASSYRDGLYNEQF
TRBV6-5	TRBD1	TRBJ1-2	ASSYRQGGYGYT
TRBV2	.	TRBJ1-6	ASHYERVNSPLH
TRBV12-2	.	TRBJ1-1	ASRSHSRQGVSEAF
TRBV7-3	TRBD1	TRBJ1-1	ASSPDRADTEAF
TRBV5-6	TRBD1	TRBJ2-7	ASSPTGTEDYEQY
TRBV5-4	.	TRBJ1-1	ASSFEPMNTEAF
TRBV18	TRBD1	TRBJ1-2	ASSQYGQGAGGYT
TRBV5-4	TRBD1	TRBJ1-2	ASSSWTGTNYGYT
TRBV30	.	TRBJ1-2	AWGAGGRSYGYT
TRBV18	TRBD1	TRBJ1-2	ASSPRQGNNYGYT
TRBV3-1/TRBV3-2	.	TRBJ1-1	ASSQVDDTEAF
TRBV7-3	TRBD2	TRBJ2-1	ASSLAGGLYNEQF
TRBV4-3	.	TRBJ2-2	ASSLSQANTGELF
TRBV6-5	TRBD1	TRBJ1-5	ASSGPGQINQPQH
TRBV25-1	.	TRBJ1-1	ASSEGHTEAF
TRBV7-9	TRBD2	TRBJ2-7	ASSATSGGPYEQY
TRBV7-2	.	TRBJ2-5	ASSFPRQIETQY
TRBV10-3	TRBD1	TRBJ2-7	ATERTGDSYEQY
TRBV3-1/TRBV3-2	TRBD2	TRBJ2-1	ASSLQPGLAGKEQF
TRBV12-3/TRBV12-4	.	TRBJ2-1	ASSSRNEQF
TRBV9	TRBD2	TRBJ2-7	ASSVGPAGDEQY
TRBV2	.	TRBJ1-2	ANQAGGRYGYT
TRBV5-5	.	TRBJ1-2	ASSLGAYYGYT
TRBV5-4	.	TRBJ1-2	ASSPPTGNGYT
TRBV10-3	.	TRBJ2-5	AISDRVETQY
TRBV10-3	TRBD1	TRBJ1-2	AISESGTGYGYT
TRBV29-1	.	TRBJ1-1	SGSETGEAF
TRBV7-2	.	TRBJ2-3	ASSFGTHTDTQY
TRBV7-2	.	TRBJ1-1	ASSWRMNTEAF